Included here is one T cell receptor (beta chain) sequence, with context. The antigen remains unidentified. At the deep level, the assay was run. Several immunoSEQ plates held equal portions of the genomic DNA taken from each subset. Profiled with immunoSEQ multiplex PCR; TCRdb holds only in-frame clones, not every one. Among some 630,000 clones, 90% to 97% were seen once, and the ten largest hold 0.11%. This record belongs to a study of shared clonotypes between healthy human individuals. Findings of the study overall: In general, naive subsets displayed greater estimated richness than memory subsets did. Shared clonotypes: about 5.3% naive CD4, around 3.4% naive CD8, around 2.2% memory CD4, under 0.5% memory CD8.

Selected positively for CCR7 and CD45RO-negative, naive CD8 cells excluded terminally differentiated effector memory CD45RA+ cells. CDR3 length: 16 residues. With 6 bases clipped from V and 4 bases from J, the junction kept 12 bases outside the gene matches. CDR1 is SEHNR, CDR2 FQNEAQ, per germline (reference sequence). This sequence was found in a woman in her 30s in good health. This chain connects TRBV7-9 to TRBJ2-7, with 10 bases lining up with TRBD1. Sequencing was performed on naive CD8+ T cells sorted from blood. The CDR3 DNA is TGTGCCAGCAGTCCACCCTTGCAGGACAGGGGGTACGAGCAGTACTTC. It codes for CASSPPLQDRGYEQYF.